The present TCR beta chain was sequenced within a study of a mutant IDH1 vaccine in newly diagnosed glioma (dated by TCRdb to 2020 to 2022). For the study in its entirety: Of the approximately 35 treated patients, 62.5% were male and around 38% were female, and a mean age of roughly 40 years was recorded. Before enrollment, most patients had been given radiochemotherapy with temozolomide as standard therapy, while the rest had received either radiotherapy alone or temozolomide alone. Six visits were used for peripheral blood collection: V03 (baseline), V05, V07, V10, V12 and V13. For exploratory analyses, longitudinal TCRB deep sequencing was carried out in about 25 treated patients wherever samples were available. Broad study findings and their caveats: Across multiple MHC alleles, vaccine-induced immune responses were seen in nearly 95% of patients. Selection of PBMC samples for TCRB deep sequencing was based on availability. Pseudoprogression appeared unrelated to alterations in the top peripheral T cell clonotypes detected by TCRB sequencing. According to the authors, sample limitations meant that analyses of patient blood samples could not be reproduced.

In the case of this clone: The antigen it binds to is not known. No base quality information exists; no much larger clone differs at one position.

The intended sense of this specimen's time point label: baseline, week 1 (first vaccination visit). The treatment or condition label on this specimen signifies: pre-vaccination baseline after standard-of-care therapy. The donors had newly diagnosed IDH1-mutant astrocytomas of WHO grade 3 or 4 that showed loss of nuclear ATRX. The samples were drawn from NOA16, a multicentre, single-arm, open-label phase I trial in Germany that tested a mutant IDH1 peptide vaccine in humans for the first time. Blood drawn at visit V03 was used as the baseline sample for immunogenicity testing. Genomic DNA for TCRB sequencing was isolated from EDTA blood with the DNeasy Blood and Tissue Kit. Libraries were made using the immunoSEQ multiplex PCR assay. The hsTCRB Kit was used according to the manufacturer's protocol to amplify rearranged TCR beta chain sequences. Sequencing of TCRB libraries was carried out on an Illumina MiSeq. Per the authors' processing: Demultiplexing, trimming and gene mapping were performed with the kit vendor's proprietary platform. Imported from immuneACCESS, the table was reduced by TCRdb to in-frame sequences with V and J called. These copies leave out some clones; in studies compared against another copy, an unresolved V gene accounts for under half, and the cause of the remainder is not known. That table is the source of V, J and clone size, and D and trimming were worked out from the DNA. A total of 98,000 or so clones appear in this sample, 80% to 90% of them only once. Of the sample, roughly 0.54% falls within the top ten clones.

Trimming accounts for 5 bases at V and 2 bases at J, while the number of junction bases matched to no gene is 2. CDR1 and CDR2 (MNHEY, SVGAGI) derive from the germline V gene. The CDR3 runs 14 amino acids, cysteine and phenylalanine included. Only the CDR3 region is kept as DNA, spanning 42 bases read in frame from base 1. The source material was PBMCs, sampled from a glioma patient treated with radiotherapy, temozolomide or both. This receptor was obtained from a woman in her fifties or sixties with glioma. This receptor chain uses TRBV6-5 and TRBJ2-3; 9 junctional bases match TRBD2. The nucleotide sequence reads as follows: TGTGCCAGCAGTGGGACTAGCATCACAGATACGCAGTATTTT. Its translation is CASSGTSITDTQYF.